The present T cell receptor beta chain was sequenced within a study of control samples from healthy donors and cancer patients. The CDR3 consists of 15 residues. Trimming took 5 bases from V and 2 from J; bases not matched to a gene: 6. The germline gives CDR1 MDHEN, CDR2 SYDVKM. The repertoire was sequenced with immunoSEQ multiplex PCR; TCRdb's copy has only in-frame clones and lacks some. The data hold 130,000 or so clones, with around 90% observed a single time. What was sequenced was blood. This sequence originates from a man in his late teens or twenties in good health. The V call is TRBV28, the J call TRBJ1-5, with 7 bases that match TRBD1. The CDR3 DNA reads as TGTGCCAGCAGTCCCGACAGGGAAGGCAATCAGCCCCAGCATTTT. Translation gives CASSPDREGNQPQHF.